A single sample is the source of the 8 T cell receptor beta chains below, sequenced in a study of T cell responses to AZD1222 COVID-19 vaccine. Data came from immunoSEQ multiplex PCR; TCRdb stores just in-frame clones and leaves some out. The data contain fewer than 130,000 clones, around 93% of them singletons. This specimen consisted of peripheral blood, obtained 28 days after the second AZD1222 dose. The source of these receptors is an adult who received the AZD1222 COVID-19 vaccine.

The rearrangement links TRBV11-2 to TRBJ1-1; no reliable D call. This CDR3 contains 14 residues. CDR1 SGHAT and CDR2 FQNNGV come from the germline V gene. Trimming pared 5 bases from V and 1 base from J, leaving 11 bases between. The CDR3 loop reads CASSTALRNTEAFF. The CDR3 coding sequence is TGTGCCAGCAGCACCGCCTTGAGGAACACTGAAGCTTTCTTT.

The gene calls are TRBV27 and TRBJ2-1; TRBD2 matches at 9 bases. Unmatched junction bases numbered 8, after V lost 3 bases and J lost 8 bases. CDR1 and CDR2 (germline): MNHEY, SMNVEV (reference sequence). The CDR3 consists of 15 residues. CDR3 protein: CASSLLGTSFHEQFF. As DNA, the CDR3 is TGTGCCAGCAGTTTGTTGGGGACTAGCTTCCATGAGCAGTTCTTC.

The rearrangement links TRBV27 to TRBJ1-3; 7 bases line up with TRBD1. There are 14 residues in the CDR3. Germline lookup yields CDR1 MNHEY and CDR2 SMNVEV (reference sequence). Trimming took 5 bases from V and 6 from J; bases not matched to a gene: 7. Here the CDR3 DNA reads TGTGCCAGCAGTGCCAACAGGGGCGCAAACACCATATATTTT. Amino acid sequence: CASSANRGANTIYF.

The chain has TRBV14 and TRBJ1-6; D is ambiguous. Per germline, CDR1 SGHDN and CDR2 FVKESK. The CDR3 extends over 20 amino acids. V lost 4 bases and J 0 bases, leaving 22 bases between the germline ends. CDR3 nucleotide sequence: TGTGCCAGCAGCCGAGTGAAAAGGCCCCTTTGGCGCTCCTATAATTCACCCCTCCACTTT. It is translated as CASSRVKRPLWRSYNSPLHF.

This chain connects TRBV24-1 to TRBJ2-3; D not certain. CDR1 and CDR2 from the germline V gene are KGHDR and SFDVKD. CDR3 length: 13 residues. Trimming left V 5 bases short and J 2 bases short, with 7 bases between. This CDR3 reads CATSGGHTDTQYF. CDR3 nucleotide sequence: TGTGCCACCAGTGGGGGTCACACAGATACGCAGTATTTT.

The chain links TRBV5-1 to TRBJ2-2, with no clear D. Deletions cut 3 bases from V and 5 bases from J, with 11 bases between. Germline V gene sequence: CDR1 SGHRS, CDR2 YFSETQ. This CDR3 is 14 amino acids long. The CDR3 reads CASSSNASTGELFF. CDR3 sequence (DNA): TGCGCCAGCAGCTCGAATGCGTCTACCGGGGAGCTGTTTTTT.

The chain has TRBV27 and TRBJ2-7, with unresolved D. Germline CDR1 and CDR2: MNHEY and SMNVEV (reference sequence). The germline V and J ends were trimmed by 3 bases and 3 bases, with 9 bases remaining between them. This CDR3 spans 13 amino acids. Written as DNA, the CDR3 is TGTGCCAGCAGTTTGTCAGGAAACTACGAGCAGTACTTC. Encoded protein: CASSLSGNYEQYF.

This clone came up once. V is TRBV5-1 and J is TRBJ2-5, with D uncertain. The V end was cut by 2 bases, the J end by 4 bases, with 6 bases between. CDR3 length: 12 amino acids. CDR1 and CDR2 from the germline V gene are SGHRS and YFSETQ. CDR3 region: CASSFRAETQYF. The CDR3 region has the DNA TGCGCCAGCAGCTTCAGAGCAGAGACCCAGTACTTC.